This record looks at one TCR beta chain sequence and its context. Antigen specificity is unknown. TCRdb called the RT-PCR reads again in MiXCR, with one record for every CDR3 protein. This sample has more than 700,000 distinct CDR3 sequences, with approximately 22% found just once. This sample stems from a study of response to subunit inactivated influenza vaccine. General study findings and limits: The study's authors posited that every seasonal influenza vaccination enlists few new T cells.

The V gene's germline CDR1 is DFQATT and CDR2 SNEGSKA (reference sequence). The CDR3 length is 14 residues. Trimming took 2 bases from V and 7 from J; bases not matched to a gene: 3. The chain recombines TRBV20-1 with TRBJ2-1; 12 bases are a match to TRBD1. The sequencing here drew on PBMCs from blood, taken roughly 5 days after vaccination. This receptor was taken from a man aged 50 or older who received an inactivated influenza vaccine. The CDR3 DNA follows: TGCAGTGCTAGATGGGACAGGGGGCTAAATGAGCAGTTCTTC. Translation gives CSARWDRGLNEQFF.